Reported below is one T cell receptor beta chain. Its target is unknown. These data originate in a study of OX40 agonist ivuxolimab in advanced cancers. For the study at large: Patients with prior anti-PD-1, anti-PD-L1 or anti-CTLA-4 therapy were eligible; roughly 40% had some. Findings of the study overall: In a subset of nonresponders, normalized T-cell clonal expansion was also low.

This CDR3 is built from 15 residues. The germline gives CDR1 SGHTS, CDR2 YDEGEE. Trimming took 4 bases from V and 2 from J, leaving 15 bases between them. Clones were sequenced by immunoSEQ multiplex PCR, and TCRdb holds only the in-frame ones, with some missing. This table holds tens of thousands of clones, 75% to 95% found once. This chain joins TRBV5-8 and TRBJ2-5, with no clear D. The material was CD4+ or CD8+ T cells sorted from blood, obtained in a trial of the OX40 agonist ivuxolimab. This receptor was identified in an adult with an advanced solid tumor such as melanoma, head and neck, liver or kidney cancer. The CDR3 is CASSAQVEPQETQYF. In DNA form, the CDR3 reads TGTGCCAGCAGCGCCCAAGTAGAGCCTCAAGAGACCCAGTACTTC.